A selection of T cell receptor beta chains follows, all from one sample in a study of PD-L1 blockade in urothelial cancer. Libraries were prepared by immunoSEQ multiplex PCR; TCRdb keeps only in-frame clonotypes and omits some of them. In the table there are about 110,000 clones, approximately 85% of which are singletons. Sequences were derived from PBMCs, sampled around atezolizumab (anti-PD-L1) treatment. The receptors originated from a man aged 50-60 years with urothelial cancer. CDR3s leave out the opening cysteine and the closing phenylalanine or tryptophan.

j_call,v_call,cdr3_aa
TRBJ1-3,TRBV9,ASRGTGGAGNTIY
TRBJ2-7,TRBV7-9,ASSLDGTRVYEQY
TRBJ2-7,TRBV5-1,ASSSNSYEQY
TRBJ2-5,TRBV19,ASTLAGGPVETQY
TRBJ1-2,TRBV6-5,ASSLTGGRGYT
TRBJ1-6,TRBV19,ASSRDSENSPLH
TRBJ1-5,TRBV28,ASSRRTGAQPQH
TRBJ2-5,TRBV5-4,ASRTGKETQY
TRBJ2-7,TRBV19,ASSPGPGTGSYEQY
TRBJ1-6,TRBV7-2,ASRKGGYSPLH
TRBJ2-1,TRBV9,ASSAGLSLYNEQF
TRBJ2-1,TRBV6-6,ASSYGDRALYNEQF
TRBJ2-7,TRBV7-9,ASSPGQGYEQY
TRBJ2-3,TRBV7-2,ASRAENTDTQY
TRBJ1-4,TRBV6-1,ASSTGQGTEKLF
TRBJ2-3,TRBV5-6,ASSLFGDTQY
TRBJ1-1,TRBV7-3,ASSLDVTAEAF
TRBJ2-1,TRBV4-1,ASSHQLAGGNNEQF
TRBJ2-7,TRBV29-1,SVDPPDRAGYEQY
TRBJ2-1,TRBV5-1,ASSAGGTSGNNEQF
TRBJ2-1,TRBV5-1,ASSLSSGRDNEQF
TRBJ1-5,TRBV28,ASSSPGRRVNQPQH
TRBJ2-5,TRBV7-2,ASSRGSVGRETQY
TRBJ2-7,TRBV19,ASSKIPRAQRDLIYESEQY
TRBJ2-2,TRBV6-5,ASRRPLANTGELF
TRBJ1-5,TRBV28,ASSSGGQPQH
TRBJ2-7,TRBV7-6,ASSPDRVLGEQY
TRBJ2-1,TRBV5-1,ASSTGLAGEEQF
TRBJ2-1,TRBV19,ASSTGLAGVVLGSNEQF
TRBJ1-2,TRBV10-3,AIRATGGSYGYT
TRBJ2-2,TRBV21-1,ASRYRDRGAPTGELF
TRBJ2-3,TRBV6-5,ASSYQVARTDTQY
TRBJ2-3,TRBV7-9,ASSLALAGTDTQY
TRBJ1-1,TRBV7-2,ASSLDRRNEAF
TRBJ2-2,TRBV16,ASSRTGINTGELF
TRBJ1-4,TRBV5-1,ASSSDNNEKLF
TRBJ2-7,TRBV4-1,ASSQDAPRYEQY
TRBJ1-5,TRBV4-1,ASSPFSLGQGHQPQH
TRBJ2-7,TRBV9,ASSVGAGGPNYEQY
TRBJ1-1,TRBV4-2,ASSQDLGTEAF
TRBJ1-1,TRBV5-1,ASSLAQGSEAF
TRBJ2-5,TRBV19,ASSIGGVAEFGETQY
TRBJ1-3,TRBV4-1,ASSRPGQDPGNTIY
TRBJ2-7,TRBV19,ASSMSLAGSYEQY
TRBJ2-7,TRBV27,ASSSGRVYEQY
TRBJ2-3,TRBV5-4,ASSAMLENTDTQY
TRBJ2-1,TRBV19,ASSIGGLNEQF
TRBJ1-1,TRBV2,ASSLQGSTEAF
TRBJ2-2,TRBV5-4,ASSWTGTGELF
TRBJ2-1,TRBV6-5,ASSYSKGGTYNEQF
TRBJ2-5,TRBV5-1,ASSRGQLETQY
TRBJ2-1,TRBV10-3,AIQGQGNEQF
TRBJ2-1,TRBV6-5,ASSSRGTYNEQF
TRBJ2-2,TRBV27,ASSLQAGGPETGELF
TRBJ2-7,TRBV29-1,SVVDRGVVAYEQY
TRBJ2-2,TRBV18,ASSPFPAGTTNTGELF
TRBJ1-1,TRBV6-5,ASSYSGGTEAF